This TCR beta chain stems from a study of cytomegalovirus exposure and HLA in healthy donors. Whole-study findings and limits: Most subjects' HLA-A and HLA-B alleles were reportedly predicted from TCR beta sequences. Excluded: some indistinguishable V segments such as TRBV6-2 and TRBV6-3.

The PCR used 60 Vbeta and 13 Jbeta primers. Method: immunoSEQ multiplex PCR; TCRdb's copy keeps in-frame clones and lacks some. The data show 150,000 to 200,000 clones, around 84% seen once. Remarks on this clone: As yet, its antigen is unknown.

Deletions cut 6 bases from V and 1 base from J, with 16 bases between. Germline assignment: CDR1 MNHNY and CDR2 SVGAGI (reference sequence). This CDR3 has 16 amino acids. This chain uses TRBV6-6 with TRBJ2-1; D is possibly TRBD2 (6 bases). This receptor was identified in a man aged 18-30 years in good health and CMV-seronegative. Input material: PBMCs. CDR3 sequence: CASRPLGGDSYNEQFF. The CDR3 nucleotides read TGTGCCAGCAGACCCCTGGGGGGAGATTCCTACAATGAGCAGTTCTTC.